Listed below are T cell receptor beta chains from one sample, sequenced in a study of T cell responses to AZD1222 COVID-19 vaccine. Clones were sequenced by immunoSEQ multiplex PCR, and TCRdb holds only the in-frame ones, with some missing. The table includes about 100,000 clones, 89% detected once. Sequencing used peripheral blood, obtained on day 0 of AZD1222 vaccination. The receptors come from an adult in good health. CDR3s include the opening cysteine and the closing phenylalanine or tryptophan. The D gene is left open where the match is weak. Rows give clone size only sometimes, using once, few, many, or a class for an expanded clone.

J gene | V gene | clone size | D gene | CDR3 DNA | CDR3 protein
TRBJ1-1 | TRBV9 | - | TRBD1 | TGTGCCAGCGCGAGTGGGACAGGGTATTTGAACACTGAAGCTTTCTTT | CASASGTGYLNTEAFF
TRBJ1-5 | TRBV19 | - | - | TGTGCCAGTATGTTCCAGGGGAGACAGCCCCAGCATTTT | CASMFQGRQPQHF
TRBJ2-7 | TRBV11-1 | - | TRBD2 | TGTGCCTCTTCCATAGCGGGGGCCTACGAGCAGTACTTC | CASSIAGAYEQYF
TRBJ1-2 | TRBV11-1 | once | TRBD1 | TGTGCCAGCAGCAAGACAGGGAACTATGGCTACACCTTC | CASSKTGNYGYTF
TRBJ1-1 | TRBV25-1 | many | TRBD1 | TGTGCCAGCAGGGGGACAGGGCTTGAAGCTTTCTTT | CASRGTGLEAFF
TRBJ1-5 | TRBV19 | - | - | TGTGCCAGTAGTATTAAGGGGAATAGCAATCAGCCCCAGCATTTT | CASSIKGNSNQPQHF
TRBJ2-1 | TRBV9 | - | - | TGTGCCAGCAGCGTAAACCCCGGGGCACCCTCCTACAATGAGCAGTTCTTC | CASSVNPGAPSYNEQFF
TRBJ2-2 | TRBV6-5 | - | - | TGTGCCAGCAGTAGGCCCAACAGGGCCGGGGAGCTGTTTTTT | CASSRPNRAGELFF
TRBJ2-7 | TRBV3-1/TRBV3-2 | - | TRBD2 | TGTGCCAGCAGCCAAGCTAGCGGGGGGGCTTACGAGCAGTACTTC | CASSQASGGAYEQYF
TRBJ2-7 | TRBV6-5 | - | - | TGTGCCAGCAGTTCCCGACCCAGCTACGAGCAGTACTTC | CASSSRPSYEQYF
TRBJ2-3 | TRBV7-8 | - | - | TGTGCCAGCAGAGGGACTGACACAGATACGCAGTATTTT | CASRGTDTDTQYF
TRBJ2-1 | TRBV5-1 | - | TRBD2 | TGCGCCAGCAGCTTGATACAGCGGGGGTTCGATGAGCAGTTCTTC | CASSLIQRGFDEQFF
TRBJ2-5 | TRBV5-1 | - | - | TGCGCCAGCAGCTTGGAGGGGGGCTCAACTCGAACCCAGTACTTC | CASSLEGGSTRTQYF
TRBJ2-1 | TRBV6-5 | - | - | TGTGCCAGCAGTTACTCGTGGGGGGGCATCGATGAGCAGTTCTTC | CASSYSWGGIDEQFF
TRBJ2-2 | TRBV25-1 | - | - | TGTGCCAGCAGTGAAATGGGGGACGGCGGGGAGCTGTTTTTT | CASSEMGDGGELFF
TRBJ1-3 | TRBV6-1 | - | - | TGTGCCAGCAGTGACAGGGCGGCGGGAAACACCATATATTTT | CASSDRAAGNTIYF
TRBJ1-1 | TRBV13 | - | - | TGTGCCACCGCCCTTTCATTGGGCACGAACACTGAAGCTTTCTTT | CATALSLGTNTEAFF
TRBJ2-7 | TRBV5-4 | - | - | TGTGCCAGCAGCTCGCCTCAAGTGGGGAGTTACGAGCAGTACTTC | CASSSPQVGSYEQYF
TRBJ2-7 | TRBV11-2 | - | - | TGTGCCAGTAGTCTAGGACAGACCTACGAGCAGTACTTC | CASSLGQTYEQYF
TRBJ2-2 | TRBV3-1/TRBV3-2 | few | - | TGTGCCAGCAGCCAAGAAGGGGAGTCCGGGGAGCTGTTTTTT | CASSQEGESGELFF